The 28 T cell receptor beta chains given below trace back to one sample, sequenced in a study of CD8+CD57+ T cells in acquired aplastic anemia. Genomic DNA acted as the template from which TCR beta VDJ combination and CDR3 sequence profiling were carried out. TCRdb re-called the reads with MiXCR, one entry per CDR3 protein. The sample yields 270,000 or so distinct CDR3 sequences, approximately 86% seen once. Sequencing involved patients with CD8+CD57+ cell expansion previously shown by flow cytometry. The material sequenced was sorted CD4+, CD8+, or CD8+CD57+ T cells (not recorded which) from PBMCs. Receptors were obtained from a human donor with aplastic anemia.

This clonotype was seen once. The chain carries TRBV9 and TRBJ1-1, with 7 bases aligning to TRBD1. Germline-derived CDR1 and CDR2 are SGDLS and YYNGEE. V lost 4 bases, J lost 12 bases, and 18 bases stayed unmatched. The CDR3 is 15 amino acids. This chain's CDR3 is CASSQSTGSETQSFF. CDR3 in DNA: TGTGCCAGCAGCCAATCGACAGGGTCAGAGACCCAGTCTTTCTTT.

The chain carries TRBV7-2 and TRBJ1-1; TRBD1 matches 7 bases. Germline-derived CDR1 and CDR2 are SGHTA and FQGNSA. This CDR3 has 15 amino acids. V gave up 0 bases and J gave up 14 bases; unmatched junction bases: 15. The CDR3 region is CASSLAGGADTGYFF. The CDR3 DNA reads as TGTGCCAGCAGCTTAGCAGGGGGCGCCGACACTGGCTACTTCTTT.

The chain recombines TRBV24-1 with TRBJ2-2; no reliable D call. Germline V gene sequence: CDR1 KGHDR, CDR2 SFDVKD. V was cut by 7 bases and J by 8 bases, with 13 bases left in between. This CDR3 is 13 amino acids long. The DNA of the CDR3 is TGTGCCACCAGGGCCAAGGAAACAGGGGAGCTGTTTTTT. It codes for CATRAKETGELFF.

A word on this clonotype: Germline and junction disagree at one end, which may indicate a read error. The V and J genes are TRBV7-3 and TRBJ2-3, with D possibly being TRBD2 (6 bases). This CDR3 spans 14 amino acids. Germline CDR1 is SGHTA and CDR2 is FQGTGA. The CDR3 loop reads CASSPSGTPGETQF. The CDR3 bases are TGTGCCAGCAGCCCATCGGGGACTCCGGGAGAGACCCAGTTT.

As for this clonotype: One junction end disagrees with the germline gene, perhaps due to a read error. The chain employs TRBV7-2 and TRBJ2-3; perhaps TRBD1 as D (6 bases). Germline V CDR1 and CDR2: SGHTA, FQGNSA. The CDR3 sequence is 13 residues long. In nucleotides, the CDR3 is TGTGCCAGCGGGGTTGGGGGCGGAGATCCGCAGTATTTT. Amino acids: CASGVGGGDPQYF.

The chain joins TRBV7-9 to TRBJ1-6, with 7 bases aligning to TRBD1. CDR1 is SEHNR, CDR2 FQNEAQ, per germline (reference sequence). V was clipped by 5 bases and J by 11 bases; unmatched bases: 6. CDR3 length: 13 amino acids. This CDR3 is CASSRTGEPPLHF. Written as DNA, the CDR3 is TGTGCCAGCAGCCGTACAGGGGAACCACCCCTCCACTTT.

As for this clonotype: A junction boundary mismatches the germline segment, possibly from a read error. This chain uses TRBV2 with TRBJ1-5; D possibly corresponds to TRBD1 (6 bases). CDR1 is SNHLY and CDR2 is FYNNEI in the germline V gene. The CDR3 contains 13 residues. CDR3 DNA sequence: TGCGCCAGCAGTGATACAGGGACTCATGACCAGCATTTT. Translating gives CASSDTGTHDQHF.

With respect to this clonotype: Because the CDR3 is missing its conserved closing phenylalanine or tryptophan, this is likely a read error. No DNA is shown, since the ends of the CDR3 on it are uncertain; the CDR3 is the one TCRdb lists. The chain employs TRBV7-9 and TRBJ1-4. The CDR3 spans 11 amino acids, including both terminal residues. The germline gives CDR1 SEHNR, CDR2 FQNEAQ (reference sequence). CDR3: CASRLVEKLYL.

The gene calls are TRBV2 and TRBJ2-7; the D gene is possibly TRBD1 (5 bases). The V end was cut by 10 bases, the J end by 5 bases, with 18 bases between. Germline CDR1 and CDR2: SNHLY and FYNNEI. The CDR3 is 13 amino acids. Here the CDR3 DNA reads TGTGCCATCTCGATACAGGTTTTCCACGAGCAGTACTTC. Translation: CAISIQVFHEQYF.

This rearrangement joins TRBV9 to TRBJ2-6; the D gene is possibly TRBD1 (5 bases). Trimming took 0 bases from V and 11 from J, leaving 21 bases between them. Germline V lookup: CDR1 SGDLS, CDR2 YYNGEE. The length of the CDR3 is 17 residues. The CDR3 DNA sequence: TGTGCCAGCAGCGTAGGGGGCAGCTCAGATACGCCCTACGTCCTGACTTTC. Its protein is CASSVGGSSDTPYVLTF.

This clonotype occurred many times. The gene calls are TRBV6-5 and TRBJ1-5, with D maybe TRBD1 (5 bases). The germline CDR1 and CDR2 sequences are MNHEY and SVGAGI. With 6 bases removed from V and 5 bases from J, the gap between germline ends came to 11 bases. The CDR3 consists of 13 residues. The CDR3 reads CASRGGRDQPQHF. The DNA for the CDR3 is TGTGCCAGCAGGGGGGGACGGGATCAGCCCCAGCATTTT.

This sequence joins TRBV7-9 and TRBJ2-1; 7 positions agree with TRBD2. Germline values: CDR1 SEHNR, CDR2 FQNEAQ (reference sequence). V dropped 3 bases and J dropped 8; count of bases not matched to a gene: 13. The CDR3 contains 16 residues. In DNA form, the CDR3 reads TGTGCCAGCAGCTTTGAAAGAAGCGGGGTGTGCGATGAGCAGTTCTTC. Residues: CASSFERSGVCDEQFF.

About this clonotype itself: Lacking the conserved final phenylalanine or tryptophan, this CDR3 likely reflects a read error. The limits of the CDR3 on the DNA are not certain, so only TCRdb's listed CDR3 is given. The CDR3 reads CASSFDTDRTAL. The chain carries TRBV7-8 and TRBJ2-5; TRBD1, the table's D call, lacks a check against the DNA. With termini counted, the CDR3 has 12 amino acids. Germline assignment: CDR1 SGHVS and CDR2 FQNEAQ.

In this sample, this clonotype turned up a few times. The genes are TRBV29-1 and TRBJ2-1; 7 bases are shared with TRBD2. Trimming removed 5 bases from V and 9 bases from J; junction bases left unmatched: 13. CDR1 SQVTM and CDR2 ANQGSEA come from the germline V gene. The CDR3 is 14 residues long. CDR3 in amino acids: CSVLGLRENGEQFF. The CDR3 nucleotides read TGCAGCGTTCTTGGGTTGCGGGAGAACGGTGAGCAGTTCTTC.

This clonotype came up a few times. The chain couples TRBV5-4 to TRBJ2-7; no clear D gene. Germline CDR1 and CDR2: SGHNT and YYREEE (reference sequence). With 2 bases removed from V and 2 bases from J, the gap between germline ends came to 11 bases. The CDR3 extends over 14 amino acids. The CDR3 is CASSFTDGAYEQYF. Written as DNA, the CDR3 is TGTGCCAGCAGCTTTACAGACGGTGCCTACGAGCAGTACTTC.

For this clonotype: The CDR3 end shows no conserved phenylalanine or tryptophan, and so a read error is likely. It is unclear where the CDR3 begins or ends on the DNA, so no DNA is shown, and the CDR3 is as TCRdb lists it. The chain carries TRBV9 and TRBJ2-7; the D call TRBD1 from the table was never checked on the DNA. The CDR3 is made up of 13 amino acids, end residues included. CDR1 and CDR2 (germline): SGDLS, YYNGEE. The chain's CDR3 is CASSDGSAHYNSL.

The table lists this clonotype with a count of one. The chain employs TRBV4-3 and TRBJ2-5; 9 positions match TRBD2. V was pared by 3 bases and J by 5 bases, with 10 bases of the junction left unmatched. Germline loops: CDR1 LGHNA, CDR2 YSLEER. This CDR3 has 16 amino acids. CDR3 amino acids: CASSHNPTSGGETQYF. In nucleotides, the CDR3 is TGCGCCAGCAGCCACAATCCGACTAGCGGTGGGGAGACCCAGTACTTC.

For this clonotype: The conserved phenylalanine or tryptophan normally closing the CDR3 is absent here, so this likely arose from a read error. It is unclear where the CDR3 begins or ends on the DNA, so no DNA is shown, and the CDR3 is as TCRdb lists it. CDR3 residues: CASRDGGSANQELFP. The chain employs TRBV2 and TRBJ2-1; TRBD1 is the table's D call, not checked against the DNA. A total of 15 residues make up the CDR3, ends included. The V gene's germline CDR1 is SNHLY and CDR2 FYNNEI.

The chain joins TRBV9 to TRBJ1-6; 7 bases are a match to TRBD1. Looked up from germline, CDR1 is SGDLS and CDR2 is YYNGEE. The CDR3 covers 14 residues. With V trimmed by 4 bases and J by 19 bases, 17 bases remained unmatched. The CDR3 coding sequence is TGTGCCAGCAGCCCCGGGGGACAGAATACAGCTACGCACTTT. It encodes CASSPGGQNTATHF.

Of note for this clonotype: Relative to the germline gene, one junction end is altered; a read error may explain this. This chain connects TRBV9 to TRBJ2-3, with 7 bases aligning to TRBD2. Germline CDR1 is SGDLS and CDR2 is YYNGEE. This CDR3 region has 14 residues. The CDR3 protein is CASSVGGGRNQPHF. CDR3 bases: TGTGCCAGCAGCGTAGGGGGCGGGAGAAATCAGCCCCATTTT. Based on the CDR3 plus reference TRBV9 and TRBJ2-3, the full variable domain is DSGVTQTPKHLITATGQRVTLRCSPRSGDLSVYWYQQSLDQGLQFLIQYYNGEERAKGNILERFSAQQFPDLHSELNLSSLELGDSALYFCASSVGGGRNQPHFGPGTRLTVL.

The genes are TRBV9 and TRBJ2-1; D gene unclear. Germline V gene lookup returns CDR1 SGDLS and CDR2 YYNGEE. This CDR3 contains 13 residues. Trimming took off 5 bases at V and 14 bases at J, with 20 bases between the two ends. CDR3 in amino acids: CASSYGLTATEFF. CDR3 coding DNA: TGTGCCAGCAGTTATGGGCTAACAGCCACAGAGTTCTTC.

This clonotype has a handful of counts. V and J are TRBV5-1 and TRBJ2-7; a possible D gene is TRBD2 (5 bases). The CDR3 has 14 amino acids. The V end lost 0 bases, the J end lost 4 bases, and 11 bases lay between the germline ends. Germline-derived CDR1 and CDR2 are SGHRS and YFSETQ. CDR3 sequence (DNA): TGCGCCAGCAGCTTGGCCGCGGGTGGATACGAGCAGTACTTC. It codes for CASSLAAGGYEQYF.

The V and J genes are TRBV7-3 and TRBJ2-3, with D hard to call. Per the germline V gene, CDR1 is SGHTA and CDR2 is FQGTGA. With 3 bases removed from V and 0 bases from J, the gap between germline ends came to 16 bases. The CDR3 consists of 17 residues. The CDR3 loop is CASSFLAADPSTDTQYF. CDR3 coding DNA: TGTGCCAGCAGCTTTCTTGCGGCGGATCCTAGCACAGATACGCAGTATTTT.

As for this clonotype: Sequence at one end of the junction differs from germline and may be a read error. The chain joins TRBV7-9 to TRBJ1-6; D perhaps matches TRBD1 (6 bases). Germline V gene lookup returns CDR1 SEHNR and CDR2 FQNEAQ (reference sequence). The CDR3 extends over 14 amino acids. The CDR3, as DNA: TGTGCCAGCAGCTTGAGTTGCAGTGGGGGGCGCGACGAGTTT. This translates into CASSLSCSGGRDEF.

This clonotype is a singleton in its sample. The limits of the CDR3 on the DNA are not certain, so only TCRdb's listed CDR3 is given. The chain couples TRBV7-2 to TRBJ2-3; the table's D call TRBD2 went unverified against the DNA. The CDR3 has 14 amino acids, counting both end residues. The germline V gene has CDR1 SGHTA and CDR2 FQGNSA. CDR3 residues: CASSWGGGSNNDYF.

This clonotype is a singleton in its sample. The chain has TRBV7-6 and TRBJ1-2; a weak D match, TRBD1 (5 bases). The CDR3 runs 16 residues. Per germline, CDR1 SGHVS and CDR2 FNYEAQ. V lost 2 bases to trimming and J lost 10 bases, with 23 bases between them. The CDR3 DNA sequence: TGTGCCAGCAGCTTACCCGGCCGGGGCTCGGACACGCACTACACCTTC. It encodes CASSLPGRGSDTHYTF.

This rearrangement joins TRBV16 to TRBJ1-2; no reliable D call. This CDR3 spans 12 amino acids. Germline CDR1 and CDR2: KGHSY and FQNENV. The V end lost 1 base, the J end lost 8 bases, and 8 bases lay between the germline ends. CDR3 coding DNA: TGTGCCAGCAGCCAATACGGGAGCGGCTACACCTTC. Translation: CASSQYGSGYTF. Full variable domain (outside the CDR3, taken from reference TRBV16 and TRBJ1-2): GEEVAQTPKHLVRGEGQKAKLYCAPIKGHSYVFWYQQVLKNEFKFLISFQNENVFDETGMPKERFSAKCLPNSPCSLEIQATKLEDSAVYFCASSQYGSGYTFGSGTRLTVV.

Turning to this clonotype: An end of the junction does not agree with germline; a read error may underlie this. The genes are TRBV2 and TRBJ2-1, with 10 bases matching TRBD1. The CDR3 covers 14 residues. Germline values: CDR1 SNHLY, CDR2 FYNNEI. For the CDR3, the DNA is TGTGCCAGTGGGGACAGGGGCCCCTATAAGGAGCATTTTTTC. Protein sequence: CASGDRGPYKEHFF.